This T cell receptor (beta chain) was captured in a study of quantifying T cell responses using KT2 cells. Study details: cDNA was made from DNase-treated RNA using alpha and beta constant primers.

In this sample, this clonotype turned up a few times. The cDNA 3' end received a ligated oligonucleotide with a UMI. The first PCR ran 4 to 5 cycles with an equimolar RC1.1 and RC1.2 beta primer mix. TCRdb re-called the UMI-ligation and nested PCR reads with MiXCR, one entry per CDR3 protein. The repertoire holds fewer than 45,000 distinct CDR3 sequences, with over 15% as singletons. Trimming took 7 bases from V and 5 from J, leaving 14 bases between them. The CDR3 extends over 13 amino acids. The specimen was PBMCs spiked with cells of the T cell clone KT2. The chain carries TRBV12-3 or TRBV12-4 and TRBJ2-5; D gene ambiguous. The TCR was taken from a human donor. This chain's CDR3 is CASTLGIGETQYF. CDR3 in DNA: TGTGCCAGCACCTTGGGGATCGGGGAGACCCAGTACTTC.